This T cell receptor (beta chain) was retrieved from a study of blood T cell repertoires in COVID-19. About the research overall: Spain, Italy and the United States supplied samples that represented acute and convalescent COVID-19. Nucleic acid was either cDNA or gDNA, and it came from T cells, B-cell-depleted T cells, or PBMCs.

CDR3 length equals 17 residues. Germline V lookup: CDR1 SGDLS, CDR2 YYNGEE. With 0 bases clipped from V and 11 bases from J, the junction kept 18 bases outside the gene matches. This clone showed up just once. Original data processing: Researchers report that nucleated cell counts were estimated from reference gene primer amplification. Profiled with immunoSEQ multiplex PCR; TCRdb holds only in-frame clones, not every one. V and J calls and clone size are copied from that table; D and trimming were computed from the DNA. The sample records about 78,000 clones, 80% to 85% being singletons. What was sequenced was peripheral blood. This sequence originates from a man aged 45-65 years with acute or convalescent COVID-19. The chain has TRBV9 and TRBJ2-5, with TRBD2 identical over 8 bases. CDR3: CASSVATGGRTGLEQYF. The CDR3 coding sequence is TGTGCCAGCAGCGTAGCTACGGGAGGGCGCACGGGGCTAGAGCAGTACTTC.